This TCR beta chain was recovered during a study of blood T cell repertoires in COVID-19. Study information: The United States, Italy and Spain provided the acute and convalescent COVID-19 samples. In each case, the material was cDNA or gDNA derived from T cells, B-cell-depleted T cells, or PBMCs.

Looked up from germline, CDR1 is MDHEN and CDR2 is SYDVKM. Trimming shortened V by 2 bases and J by 4 bases, and 8 bases separated the two germline ends. The CDR3 spans 13 residues. Per the study methods: Estimated nucleated cell counts came from reference gene primer amplification. Here immunoSEQ multiplex PCR was the method, and the copy in TCRdb shows in-frame clones only, minus some. Clone size and the V and J calls come from that table; the DNA yielded D and trimming. The data contain some 150,000 clones, around 81% of them singletons. This receptor was obtained from a middle-aged woman with active or convalescent COVID-19. Sample: peripheral blood. V gene TRBV28 combines with J gene TRBJ1-2, with unresolved D. CDR3 in amino acids: CASSLTPSYGYTF. CDR3 nucleotide sequence: TGTGCCAGCAGTTTAACCCCCAGCTATGGCTACACCTTC.